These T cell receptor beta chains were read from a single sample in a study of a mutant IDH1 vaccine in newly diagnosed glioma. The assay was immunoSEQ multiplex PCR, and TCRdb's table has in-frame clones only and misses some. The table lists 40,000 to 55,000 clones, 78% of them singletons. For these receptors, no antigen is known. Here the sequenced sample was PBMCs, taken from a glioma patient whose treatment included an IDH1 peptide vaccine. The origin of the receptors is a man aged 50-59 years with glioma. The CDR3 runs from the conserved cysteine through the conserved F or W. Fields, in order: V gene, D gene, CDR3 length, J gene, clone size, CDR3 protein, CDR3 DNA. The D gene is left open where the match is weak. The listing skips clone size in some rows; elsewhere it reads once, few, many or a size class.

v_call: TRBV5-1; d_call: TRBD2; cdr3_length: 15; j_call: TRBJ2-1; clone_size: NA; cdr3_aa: CASSLSSGGANEQFF; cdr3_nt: TGCGCCAGCAGCTTGTCTAGCGGGGGTGCGAATGAGCAGTTCTTC
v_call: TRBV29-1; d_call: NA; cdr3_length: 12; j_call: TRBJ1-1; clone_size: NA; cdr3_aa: CSVGLRNTEAFF; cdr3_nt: TGCAGCGTTGGTCTACGGAACACTGAAGCTTTCTTT
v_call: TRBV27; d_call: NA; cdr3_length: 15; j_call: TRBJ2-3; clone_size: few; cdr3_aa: CASSKGRGPGDTQYF; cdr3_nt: TGTGCCAGCAGTAAGGGACGGGGGCCAGGTGATACGCAGTATTTT
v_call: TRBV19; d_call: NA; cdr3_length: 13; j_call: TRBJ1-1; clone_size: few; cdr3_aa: CASSIQGSTEAFF; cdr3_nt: TGTGCCAGTAGTATACAGGGAAGCACTGAAGCTTTCTTT
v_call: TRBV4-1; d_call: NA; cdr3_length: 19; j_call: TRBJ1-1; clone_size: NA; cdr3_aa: CASSQSRGLSARGNTEAFF; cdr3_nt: TGCGCCAGCAGCCAAAGTAGGGGCCTATCGGCGCGCGGGAACACTGAAGCTTTCTTT
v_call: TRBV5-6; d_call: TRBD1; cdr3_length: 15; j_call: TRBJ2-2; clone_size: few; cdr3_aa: CASSSTGAKGGELFF; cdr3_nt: TGTGCCAGCAGCTCTACAGGGGCGAAGGGCGGGGAGCTGTTTTTT
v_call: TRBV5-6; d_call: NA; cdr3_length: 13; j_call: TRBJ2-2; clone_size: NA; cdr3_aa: CASSFLVDGELFF; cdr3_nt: TGTGCCAGCAGCTTCTTAGTGGACGGGGAGCTGTTTTTT
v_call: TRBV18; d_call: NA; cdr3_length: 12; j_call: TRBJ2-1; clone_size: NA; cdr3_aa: CASSPNYNEQFF; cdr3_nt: TGTGCCAGCTCACCAAACTACAATGAGCAGTTCTTC
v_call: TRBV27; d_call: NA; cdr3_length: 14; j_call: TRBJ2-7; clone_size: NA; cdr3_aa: CASSFAGQFYEQYF; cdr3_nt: TGTGCCAGCAGTTTCGCGGGACAGTTCTACGAGCAGTACTTC
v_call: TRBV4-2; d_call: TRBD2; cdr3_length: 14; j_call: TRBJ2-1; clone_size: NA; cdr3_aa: CASSQVLAGTEQFF; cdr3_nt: TGTGCCAGCAGCCAAGTATTAGCGGGGACCGAGCAGTTCTTC
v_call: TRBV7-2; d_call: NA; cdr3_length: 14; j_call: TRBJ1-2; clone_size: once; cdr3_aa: CASSLTKANYGYTF; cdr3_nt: TGTGCCAGCAGCTTAACCAAGGCCAACTATGGCTACACCTTC
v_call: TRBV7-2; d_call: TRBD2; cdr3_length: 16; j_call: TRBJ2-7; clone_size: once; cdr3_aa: CASSPAGGGTGGEQYF; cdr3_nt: TGTGCCAGCAGCCCCGCCGGGGGGGGCACGGGGGGGGAGCAGTACTTC
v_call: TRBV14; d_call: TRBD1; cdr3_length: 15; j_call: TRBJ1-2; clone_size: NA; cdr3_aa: CASSLGTGVLYGYTF; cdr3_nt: TGTGCCAGCAGCCTGGGGACAGGCGTACTCTATGGCTACACCTTC
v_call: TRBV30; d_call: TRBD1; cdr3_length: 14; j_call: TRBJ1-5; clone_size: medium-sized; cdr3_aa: CAWRDTGGGQPQHF; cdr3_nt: TGTGCCTGGAGGGATACAGGGGGCGGACAGCCCCAGCATTTT
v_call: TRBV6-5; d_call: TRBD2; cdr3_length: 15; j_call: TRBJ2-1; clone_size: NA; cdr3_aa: CASISLAGTGNEQFF; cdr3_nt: TGTGCCAGCATCTCACTAGCGGGGACAGGCAATGAGCAGTTCTTC
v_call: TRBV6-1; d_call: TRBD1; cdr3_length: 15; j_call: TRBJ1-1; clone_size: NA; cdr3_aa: CASSTGQGLNTEAFF; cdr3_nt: TGTGCCAGCAGTACGGGACAGGGATTGAACACTGAAGCTTTCTTT
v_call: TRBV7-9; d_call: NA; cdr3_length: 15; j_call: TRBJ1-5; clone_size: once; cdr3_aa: CASSSSGSYNQPQHF; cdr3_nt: TGTGCCAGCAGCTCTTCTGGGTCTTACAATCAGCCCCAGCATTTT
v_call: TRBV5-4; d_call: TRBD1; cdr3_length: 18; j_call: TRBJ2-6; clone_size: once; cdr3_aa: CASSLPRGRLSGANVLTF; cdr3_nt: TGTGCCAGCAGCTTGCCGAGGGGGCGCCTCTCTGGGGCCAACGTCCTGACTTTC
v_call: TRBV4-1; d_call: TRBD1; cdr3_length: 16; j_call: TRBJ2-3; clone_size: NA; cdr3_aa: CASSLRQGPSADTQYF; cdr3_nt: TGCGCCAGCAGCCTACGACAGGGACCAAGCGCAGATACGCAGTATTTT
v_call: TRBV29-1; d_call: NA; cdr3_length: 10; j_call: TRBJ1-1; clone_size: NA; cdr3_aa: CSAGVEEAFF; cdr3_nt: TGCAGCGCCGGAGTGGAGGAAGCTTTCTTT
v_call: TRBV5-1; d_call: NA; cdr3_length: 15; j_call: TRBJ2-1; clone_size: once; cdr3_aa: CASSTSGSSYNEQFF; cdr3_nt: TGCGCCAGCAGCACGTCGGGAAGCTCCTACAATGAGCAGTTCTTC
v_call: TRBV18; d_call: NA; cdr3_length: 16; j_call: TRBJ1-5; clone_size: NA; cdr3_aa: CASSSNQGQSNQPQHF; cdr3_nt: TGTGCCAGCTCGTCAAACCAGGGTCAGAGCAATCAGCCCCAGCATTTT
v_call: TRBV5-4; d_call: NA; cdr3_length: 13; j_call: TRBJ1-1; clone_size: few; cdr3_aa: CASSRDWNTEAFF; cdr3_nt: TGTGCCAGCAGCAGAGACTGGAACACTGAAGCTTTCTTT
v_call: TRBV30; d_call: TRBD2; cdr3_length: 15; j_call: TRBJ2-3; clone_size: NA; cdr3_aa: CAWSEVGGAPDTQYF; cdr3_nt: TGTGCCTGGAGTGAGGTCGGGGGGGCCCCAGATACGCAGTATTTT
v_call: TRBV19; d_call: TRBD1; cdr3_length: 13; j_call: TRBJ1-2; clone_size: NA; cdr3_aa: CASIDGQGRGYTF; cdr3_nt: TGTGCCAGTATCGACGGACAGGGTCGCGGCTACACCTTC
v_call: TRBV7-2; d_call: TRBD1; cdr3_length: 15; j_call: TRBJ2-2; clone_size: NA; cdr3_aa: CASSIDRGRTGELFF; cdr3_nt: TGTGCCAGCAGCATAGACAGGGGGCGCACCGGGGAGCTGTTTTTT
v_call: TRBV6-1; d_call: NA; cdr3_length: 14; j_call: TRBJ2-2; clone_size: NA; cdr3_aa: CASRVTPYTGELFF; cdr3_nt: TGTGCCAGCAGGGTCACCCCCTACACCGGGGAGCTGTTTTTT
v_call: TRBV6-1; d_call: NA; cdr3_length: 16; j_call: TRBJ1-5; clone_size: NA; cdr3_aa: CASSEGSGGYNQPQHF; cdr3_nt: TGTGCCAGCAGTGAAGGATCCGGGGGATACAATCAGCCCCAGCATTTT
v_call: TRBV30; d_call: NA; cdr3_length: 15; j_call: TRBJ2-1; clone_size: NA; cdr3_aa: CAWSGGRHSYNEQFF; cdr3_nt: TGTGCCTGGAGTGGGGGCAGGCACTCCTACAATGAGCAGTTCTTC
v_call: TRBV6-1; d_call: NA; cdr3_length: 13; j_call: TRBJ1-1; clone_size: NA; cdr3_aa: CASSSLGRQEAFF; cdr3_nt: TGTGCCAGCAGCTCCTTGGGGCGGCAAGAAGCTTTCTTT
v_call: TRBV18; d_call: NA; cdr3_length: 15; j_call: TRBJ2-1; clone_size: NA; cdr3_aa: CASSPDPGPYNEQFF; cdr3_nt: TGTGCCAGCTCACCGGACCCAGGCCCTTACAATGAGCAGTTCTTC
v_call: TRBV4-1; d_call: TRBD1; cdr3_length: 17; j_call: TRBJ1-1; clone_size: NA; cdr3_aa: CASSQGQGRLGNTEAFF; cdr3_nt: TGCGCCAGCAGCCAAGGACAGGGCCGGCTAGGGAACACTGAAGCTTTCTTT
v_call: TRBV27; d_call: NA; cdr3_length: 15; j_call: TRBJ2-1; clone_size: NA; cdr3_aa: CASSSGTLSPNEQFF; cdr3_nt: TGTGCCAGCAGCTCCGGGACACTCTCCCCCAATGAGCAGTTCTTC
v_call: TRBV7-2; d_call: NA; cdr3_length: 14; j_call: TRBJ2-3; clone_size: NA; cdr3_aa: CASSLPGSTDTQYF; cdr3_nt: TGTGCCAGCAGCTTACCGGGTAGCACAGATACGCAGTATTTT
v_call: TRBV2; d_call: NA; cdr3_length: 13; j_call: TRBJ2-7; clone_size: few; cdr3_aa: CASSERRNYEQYF; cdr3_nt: TGTGCCAGCAGTGAACGGAGGAACTACGAGCAGTACTTC
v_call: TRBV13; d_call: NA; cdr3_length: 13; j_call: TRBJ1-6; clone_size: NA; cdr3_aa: CASSLGGGSPLHF; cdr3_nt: TGTGCCAGCAGCTTGGGGGGCGGTTCACCCCTCCACTTT